The 3 T cell receptor beta chains below come from one sample, sequenced in a study of cytomegalovirus exposure and HLA in healthy donors. Primers for the PCR totalled 60 Vbeta and 13 Jbeta. This table comes from immunoSEQ multiplex PCR, and its TCRdb copy is limited to in-frame clones, with some not included. The table records 200,000 to 250,000 clones, approximately 82% of them present only once. The source material was PBMCs. Receptor source: a middle-aged woman in good health and CMV-seronegative.

The chain carries TRBV6-5 and TRBJ1-1; 7 bases agree with TRBD1. Germline V lookup: CDR1 MNHEY, CDR2 SVGAGI. This CDR3 region has 15 residues. The V segment lost 5 bases and the J segment 0 bases; nucleotides outside the gene matches: 6. The CDR3 loop is CASSAGGGMNTEAFF. CDR3 nucleotide sequence: TGTGCCAGCAGTGCAGGGGGAGGTATGAACACTGAAGCTTTCTTT.

The chain couples TRBV9 to TRBJ2-3; 10 bases line up with TRBD2. Germline CDR1 SGDLS, CDR2 YYNGEE. Germline trimming cut 2 bases from V and 9 bases from J; bases unmatched to any gene: 15. The CDR3 is made up of 17 amino acids. The CDR3 loop reads CASSVPKSGGAVETQYF. The CDR3 DNA reads as TGTGCCAGCAGCGTGCCCAAAAGCGGGGGGGCAGTGGAAACGCAGTATTTT.

This chain links TRBV6-6 with TRBJ2-7; perhaps TRBD2 as D (6 bases). The germline V and J ends were trimmed by 8 bases and 9 bases, with 17 bases remaining between them. Germline V gene sequence: CDR1 MNHNY, CDR2 SVGAGI (reference sequence). The CDR3 extends over 12 amino acids. The CDR3 DNA reads TGTGCCAGCGACCCCATTGGGGGGATGCAGTACTTC. Translation gives CASDPIGGMQYF.